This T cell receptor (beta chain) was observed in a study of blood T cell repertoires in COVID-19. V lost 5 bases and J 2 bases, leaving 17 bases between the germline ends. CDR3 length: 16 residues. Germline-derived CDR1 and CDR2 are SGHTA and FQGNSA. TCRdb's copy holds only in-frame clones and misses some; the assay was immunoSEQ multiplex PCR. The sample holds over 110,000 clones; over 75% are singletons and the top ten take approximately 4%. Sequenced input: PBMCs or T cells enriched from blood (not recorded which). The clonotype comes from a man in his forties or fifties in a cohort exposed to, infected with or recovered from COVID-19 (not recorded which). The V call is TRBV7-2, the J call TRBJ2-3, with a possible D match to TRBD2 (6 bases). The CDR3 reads CASSPGTRGYTDTQYF. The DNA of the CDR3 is TGTGCCAGCAGCCCTGGGACGCGGGGATACACAGATACGCAGTATTTT.